This TCR beta chain came from a study of graft-versus-host responses after intestinal transplantation. Study context: Every recipient underwent anti-thymocyte globulin induction, then tacrolimus and steroids for roughly three years. Whole-study results and caveats: Detected in recipient marrow were GvH clones, some of which were first observed in ileum or blood. Patients who carried graft-donor T cell macrochimerism also had high graft-versus-host to host-versus-graft clonal ratios in their allografts. Early after transplant, HvG declines were associated with peak levels of circulating GvH clones.

This clone appeared once. Its antigen remains unidentified. The assay was immunoSEQ multiplex PCR, and TCRdb's table has in-frame clones only and misses some. The data contain about 130,000 clones, 92% of them singletons. Sequenced material: unstimulated CD4+ T cells sorted from spleen or lymph node cells, taken before intestinal transplant. The TCR originated in a human donor who received an intestinal transplant.

The CDR3 coding sequence is TGTGCCACCAGCAGAGGGGGGGGCCGAACAACTGAAGCTTTCTTT. Translated, it gives CATSRGGGRTTEAFF. The V gene is TRBV15, the J gene TRBJ1-1; possibly TRBD1 for D (6 bases). Germline loops: CDR1 LNHNV, CDR2 YYDKDF (reference sequence). This CDR3 contains 15 residues. The ends were cut back, 1 base at V and 5 bases at J, with 14 bases in the middle.